This record covers a single T cell receptor (beta chain). Authors' processing steps: Estimated nucleated cell counts came from reference gene primer amplification. The table came from immunoSEQ multiplex PCR; TCRdb's copy has only in-frame clones and leaves some out. For V, J and clone size, that table is used; D and trimming come from the DNA. The data contain about 70,000 clones, over 70% of them singletons. The source of the sample is a study of blood T cell repertoires in COVID-19. Study-wide context: Acute-phase and convalescent COVID-19 samples originated in the United States, Italy and Spain. T cells, B-cell-depleted T cells, or PBMCs provided the cDNA or gDNA that served as material.

In germline, CDR1 is SNHLY, CDR2 FYNNEI. The CDR3 has 14 amino acids. V gave up 4 bases and J gave up 1 base; unmatched junction bases: 1. Sample: peripheral blood. This receptor was taken from an older man with acute or convalescent COVID-19. The gene calls are TRBV2 and TRBJ1-5, with 7 positions matching TRBD1. DNA of the CDR3: TGTGCCAGCAGTGTGACAGGGAGCAATCAGCCCCAGCATTTT. Encoded protein: CASSVTGSNQPQHF.